Described below is a single T cell receptor (beta chain) sequence and its context. As yet, its antigen is unknown. V lost 4 bases, J lost 0 bases, and 6 bases lay in between. Germline CDR1 is MGHDK and CDR2 is SYGVNS. CDR3 size: 13 residues. The sample comes from a study of T cell responses to AZD1222 COVID-19 vaccine. Regarding the study as a whole: Donors were largely white British and mainly female; clonal diversity was possibly underestimated.

Libraries were prepared by immunoSEQ multiplex PCR; TCRdb keeps only in-frame clonotypes and omits some of them. The table has under 140,000 clones, over 85% seen once. The chain recombines TRBV25-1 with TRBJ2-5; D call uncertain. The clonotype comes from an adult who received the AZD1222 COVID-19 vaccine. The sequencing here drew on peripheral blood, taken 28 days after the second AZD1222 dose. CDR3 DNA: TGTGCCAGCAGTGTAACCGACCAAGAGACCCAGTACTTC. Translated: CASSVTDQETQYF. Filled out from reference TRBV25-1 and TRBJ2-5, the complete variable domain reads EADIYQTPRYLVIGTGKKITLECSQTMGHDKMYWYQQDPGMELHLIHYSYGVNSTEKGDLSSESTVSRIRTEHFPLTLESARPSHTSQYLCASSVTDQETQYFGPGTRLLVL.